This T cell receptor (beta chain) was documented in a study of T cell responses to AZD1222 COVID-19 vaccine. Germline V lookup: CDR1 SQVTM, CDR2 ANQGSEA. The ends were cut back, 0 bases at V and 8 bases at J, with 19 bases in the middle. This CDR3 spans 15 amino acids. TCRdb keeps only in-frame clones here, not all; method: immunoSEQ multiplex PCR. The sample records fewer than 130,000 clones, about 92% being singletons. The sequences come from peripheral blood, collected on day 0 of AZD1222 vaccination. The sequence derives from an adult in good health. The rearrangement uses TRBV29-1 and TRBJ1-1, with D tentatively TRBD1 (6 bases). The CDR3 here is CSVEDSPGQKSEAFF. As DNA, the CDR3 is TGCAGCGTTGAAGATTCCCCGGGACAAAAATCCGAAGCTTTCTTT.